The 10 T cell receptor beta chains listed next were all sequenced from one sample in a study of T cell changes during pregnancy in multiple sclerosis. Repertoires were generated with immunoSEQ multiplex PCR, while TCRdb's copy carries only in-frame clones and drops some. This table holds tens of thousands of clones, just under 95% found once. This material consisted of peripheral blood, taken after pregnancy. The receptors here all came from a female donor in good health, enrolled as a control in a pregnancy study.

This chain links TRBV15 with TRBJ1-5, with D possibly TRBD1 on 6 matching bases. V was shortened by 3 bases and J by 6 bases, with 15 bases between the two germline ends. Germline lookup yields CDR1 LNHNV and CDR2 YYDKDF (reference sequence). The CDR3 spans 15 residues. The CDR3 DNA sequence: TGTGCCACCAGCAGGGGTAGAGGGGGGGGTCAGCCCCAGCATTTT. Residues: CATSRGRGGGQPQHF. Using reference TRBV15 and TRBJ1-5 for the parts outside the CDR3, the full variable domain is DAMVIQNPRYQVTQFGKPVTLSCSQTLNHNVMYWYQQKSSQAPKLLFHYYDKDFNNEADTPDNFQSRRPNTSFCFLDIRSPGLGDTAMYLCATSRGRGGGQPQHFGDGTRLSIL.

The chain couples TRBV28 to TRBJ2-1; a weak D match, TRBD2 (6 bases). Trimming shortened V by 2 bases and J by 7 bases, and 12 bases separated the two germline ends. Germline assignment: CDR1 MDHEN and CDR2 SYDVKM. This CDR3 region has 14 residues. CDR3 region: CASSLKGLQNEQFF. In DNA, the CDR3 is TGTGCCAGCAGTTTAAAGGGACTTCAAAATGAGCAGTTCTTC.

The chain joins TRBV6-6 to TRBJ1-5; TRBD1 aligns across 12 bases. J gave up 7 bases and V 2 bases, and 6 bases lay outside the gene matches. There are 16 residues in the CDR3. The V gene's germline CDR1 is MNHNY and CDR2 SVGAGI (reference sequence). CDR3 sequence: CASSYIGTGGAQPQHF. In DNA form, the CDR3 reads TGTGCCAGCAGTTACATTGGGACAGGGGGCGCCCAGCCCCAGCATTTT.

This chain links TRBV4-3 with TRBJ1-4, with D possibly TRBD1 on 6 matching bases. Germline values: CDR1 LGHNA, CDR2 YSLEER. V dropped 0 bases and J dropped 4 bases, with 9 bases sitting between them. This CDR3 spans 15 amino acids. CDR3 protein: CASSQDRGGNEKLFF. The CDR3 nucleotides are TGCGCCAGCAGCCAAGATAGGGGGGGTAATGAAAAACTGTTTTTT.

V and J are TRBV13 and TRBJ1-2; D unclear. There are 13 residues in the CDR3. Germline CDR1 and CDR2: PRHDT and FYEKMQ (reference sequence). Deletions cut 0 bases from V and 4 bases from J, with 6 bases between. CDR3 bases: TGTGCCAGCAGCTTAGGCCGTATCTATGGCTACACCTTC. Its translation is CASSLGRIYGYTF.

The V and J genes are TRBV2 and TRBJ1-6; D may be TRBD1 (5 bases). Germline V CDR1 and CDR2: SNHLY, FYNNEI. The CDR3 runs 13 residues. V gave up 8 bases and J gave up 7 bases, with 12 bases separating them. The DNA for the CDR3 is TGTGCCAGCCGACAGTCACCGAATTCACCCCTCCACTTT. Its translation is CASRQSPNSPLHF. Drawing the rest from reference TRBV2 and TRBJ1-6, the complete variable domain is EPEVTQTPSHQVTQMGQEVILRCVPISNHLYFYWYRQILGQKVEFLVSFYNNEISEKSEIFDDQFSVERPDGSNFTLKIRSTKLEDSAMYFCASRQSPNSPLHFGNGTRLTVT.

This clone was found once. The chain recombines TRBV4-2 with TRBJ1-3; TRBD1 is a possible D gene (6 bases). The CDR3 runs 15 residues. Trimming left V 5 bases short and J 6 bases short, with 17 bases between. Germline V lookup: CDR1 LGHNA, CDR2 YNFKEQ. Written as DNA, the CDR3 is TGTGCCAGCAGCGAACTTTGGGGGCGCGAAAACACCATATATTTT. It yields the protein CASSELWGRENTIYF.

On this clone: In the same sample, other DNA sequences code for this CDR3. This sequence joins TRBV6-4 and TRBJ2-3; TRBD2 matches 10 bases. Germline trimming cut 2 bases from V and 3 bases from J; bases unmatched to any gene: 2. The CDR3 is 15 amino acids. The germline V gene encodes CDR1 MRHNA and CDR2 SNTAGT. CDR3 in amino acids: CASSDSSGGTDTQYF. In nucleotides, the CDR3 is TGTGCCAGCAGTGACAGTAGCGGGGGGACAGATACGCAGTATTTT.

The chain couples TRBV28 to TRBJ2-4; D remains ambiguous. The V end lost 6 bases, the J end lost 4 bases, and 13 bases lay between the germline ends. CDR3 length: 14 amino acids. Looked up from germline, CDR1 is MDHEN and CDR2 is SYDVKM. The CDR3 is CASSRLRSKNIQYF. Written as DNA, the CDR3 is TGTGCCAGCAGCCGATTACGGTCAAAAAACATTCAGTACTTC. Together with reference TRBV28 and TRBJ2-4, the CDR3 gives the full variable domain: DVKVTQSSRYLVKRTGEKVFLECVQDMDHENMFWYRQDPGLGLRLIYFSYDVKMKEKGDIPEGYSVSREKKERFSLILESASTNQTSMYLCASSRLRSKNIQYFGAGTRLSVL.

V gene TRBV5-1 combines with J gene TRBJ1-1, with D perhaps matching TRBD1 (6 bases). V was shortened by 4 bases and J by 6 bases, with 10 bases between the two germline ends. Germline assignment: CDR1 SGHRS and CDR2 YFSETQ. This CDR3 has 12 residues. CDR3: CASSEGGAEAFF. CDR3 nucleotides: TGCGCCAGCAGCGAAGGGGGGGCTGAAGCTTTCTTT.